This TCR beta chain was sequenced during a study of identical twins. Overall study findings and caveats: Zero-insertion analyses could be partly confounded by invariant MAIT and iNKT cells. Abundant beta clonotypes from cord blood bore fewer insertions; memory repertoires lacked this pattern.

Germline CDR1 reads SEHNR; CDR2 reads FQNEAQ (reference sequence). V lost 6 bases and J lost 2, with 12 bases in between. The CDR3 has 14 amino acids. A universal primer site came from template switching; cDNA carried unique molecular identifiers. One entry per CDR3 protein, called by TCRdb with MiXCR from the 5' RACE reads. The data show 1,800,000 or so distinct CDR3 sequences, around a third seen once. For this clonotype: What it binds is unknown.

The sample comprised cord blood. This receptor was taken from a newborn girl in good health. The chain links TRBV7-9 to TRBJ2-3; TRBD1 or TRBD2 may be the D gene (5 bases each). DNA for the CDR3: TGTGCCAGCAGGTGGGGACGCGACACAGATACGCAGTATTTT. This codes for CASRWGRDTDTQYF.